This T cell receptor (beta chain) was captured in a study of blood T cell repertoires in COVID-19. In germline, CDR1 is ENHRY, CDR2 SYGVKD. The CDR3 contains 14 residues. Trimming took 6 bases from V and 8 from J; bases not matched to a gene: 3. The table came from immunoSEQ multiplex PCR; TCRdb's copy has only in-frame clones and leaves some out. Of more than 250,000 clones listed, 87% are singletons. Sequenced material: peripheral blood. The sequence derives from a middle-aged man with active or convalescent COVID-19. The chain uses TRBV10-3 and TRBJ2-1; 14 positions match TRBD2. The CDR3 is CAIRGTSGSDEQFF. The CDR3 region has the DNA TGTGCCATCAGGGGGACTAGCGGGAGTGATGAGCAGTTCTTC.